These 15 T cell receptor beta chains originate from one sample sequenced in a study of beta chain features in type 1 diabetes. Study results and caveats: Researchers report that Type 1 diabetes patients had moderately but significantly shorter TCRB CDR3s across all four CD4+ subsets.

The isolated RNA, all of it, was reverse transcribed, so expressed TCRB transcripts were what got sequenced. Assay used: immunoSEQ multiplex PCR; TCRdb lists only in-frame clones, some missing. In the table there are about 640,000 clones, around 12% of which are singletons. Their recognized antigens are unknown. The sample taken for sequencing was naive CD4+ T cells from blood. Source of these receptors: a man under 40 with type 1 diabetes.

The chain is built from TRBV5-1 and TRBJ2-1, with 7 bases that match TRBD1. Germline values: CDR1 SGHRS, CDR2 YFSETQ. This CDR3 is built from 15 residues. V dropped 4 bases and J dropped 3; count of bases not matched to a gene: 7. The CDR3 loop reads CASSRQTGSYNEQFF. CDR3 in DNA: TGCGCCAGCAGCCGACAGACAGGGAGCTACAATGAGCAGTTCTTC.

This clone appeared a few times. Here the CDR3 reads CASSEAETQYF. The CDR3 DNA is TGTGCCAGCAGCGAGGCGGAGACCCAGTACTTC. The J gene is TRBJ2-5, the V gene TRBV6-1; no firm D call. V gave up 6 bases and J gave up 5 bases, with 7 bases separating them. CDR1 and CDR2 from the germline V gene are MNHNS and SASEGT. The CDR3 consists of 11 residues.

The rearrangement joins TRBV5-6 to TRBJ2-7, with unresolved D. The germline CDR1 and CDR2 sequences are SGHDT and YYEEEE. Between the trimmed V and J ends, which lost 5 bases and 5 bases, there was a span of 11 bases. This CDR3 comprises 12 residues. CDR3 bases: TGTGCCAGCAGTTTTGGTAGGGACGAGCAGTACTTC. Translating it yields CASSFGRDEQYF. The whole variable domain, remainder taken from reference TRBV5-6 and TRBJ2-7, is DAGVTQSPTHLIKTRGQQVTLRCSPKSGHDTVSWYQQALGQGPQFIFQYYEEEERQRGNFPDRFSGHQFPNYSSELNVNALLLGDSALYLCASSFGRDEQYFGPGTRLTVT.

The chain couples TRBV5-4 to TRBJ2-1; TRBD2 matches at 7 bases. With 2 bases clipped from V and 0 bases from J, the junction kept 2 bases outside the gene matches. The CDR3 has 15 amino acids. Germline loops: CDR1 SGHNT, CDR2 YYREEE (reference sequence). The DNA of the CDR3 is TGTGCCAGCAGCTTTTCTAGCGGCTCCTACAATGAGCAGTTCTTC. It encodes CASSFSSGSYNEQFF.

The chain combines TRBV6-5 with TRBJ2-7, with 11 positions matching TRBD1. In germline, CDR1 is MNHEY, CDR2 SVGAGI. The CDR3 length is 15 residues. Trimming cost V 2 bases and J 5 bases; bases outside gene matches: 5. In DNA form, the CDR3 reads TGTGCCAGCAGTTACGGGACAGGGGGTTTAGACGAGCAGTACTTC. Its protein product is CASSYGTGGLDEQYF.

This clone was seen more than once but under ten times. As DNA, the CDR3 is TGCGCCAGCGTTCCAGGGGGCCCCCCCACAGATACGCAGTATTTT. Translated, it gives CASVPGGPPTDTQYF. J is TRBJ2-3 and V is TRBV23-1; 8 bases align to TRBD1. TRBV23-1 is classed as an ORF, of uncertain function. This CDR3 contains 15 residues. Germline trimming cut 8 bases from V and 2 bases from J; bases unmatched to any gene: 9.

V usage is TRBV29-1 and J usage is TRBJ2-7; 8 bases match TRBD1. Per the germline V gene, CDR1 is SQVTM and CDR2 is ANQGSEA. This CDR3 contains 12 residues. Trimming took 7 bases from V and 4 from J; bases not matched to a gene: 6. Here the CDR3 reads CSGGTGDYEQYF. The DNA of the CDR3 is TGCAGCGGTGGGACAGGCGATTACGAGCAGTACTTC.

This chain joins TRBV6-6 and TRBJ1-2, with D uncertain. The ends were cut back, 4 bases at V and 4 bases at J, with 10 bases in the middle. CDR1 MNHNY and CDR2 SVGAGI come from the germline V gene (reference sequence). There are 13 residues in the CDR3. Here the CDR3 reads CASSSPESYGYTF. The CDR3 DNA reads TGTGCCAGCAGTTCCCCAGAGAGCTATGGCTACACCTTC.

The chain is built from TRBV5-1 and TRBJ2-2; 7 bases align to TRBD1. Germline CDR1 and CDR2: SGHRS and YFSETQ. There are 15 residues in the CDR3. Trimming at V came to 6 bases and at J to 4 bases, leaving 9 bases not matched to a gene. The CDR3 protein is CASTNTGVRTGELFF. As DNA, the CDR3 is TGCGCCAGCACCAACACAGGGGTTCGCACCGGGGAGCTGTTTTTT. The full variable domain, with the rest looked up from reference TRBV5-1 and TRBJ2-2, is KAGVTQTPRYLIKTRGQQVTLSCSPISGHRSVSWYQQTPGQGLQFLFEYFSETQRNKGNFPGRFSGRQFSNSRSEMNVSTLELGDSALYLCASTNTGVRTGELFFGEGSRLTVL.

This chain joins TRBV9 and TRBJ1-2; D is unclear. Trimming stripped 4 bases from V and 4 bases from J, with 8 bases between. There are 12 residues in the CDR3. Germline V gene lookup returns CDR1 SGDLS and CDR2 YYNGEE. CDR3 protein: CASSQDGYGYTF. DNA for the CDR3: TGTGCCAGCAGCCAGGACGGCTATGGCTACACCTTC.

This chain connects TRBV14 to TRBJ1-2, with a possible D match to TRBD1 (6 bases). The CDR3 length is 14 residues. Germline V gene data show CDR1 as SGHDN and CDR2 as FVKESK. V lost 1 base and J lost 7, with 13 bases in between. In nucleotides, the CDR3 is TGTGCCAGCAGCCAAGGGGTACAGGGAGGTGGCTACACCTTC. This gives the protein CASSQGVQGGGYTF.

This chain connects TRBV7-2 to TRBJ2-7, with 10 bases that match TRBD1. Germline-derived CDR1 and CDR2 are SGHTA and FQGNSA. The J segment lost 2 bases and the V segment lost 5 bases, leaving 9 bases of the junction unmatched. This CDR3 has 16 residues. The CDR3 spells CASSPGHGTGAYEQYF. CDR3 coding DNA: TGTGCCAGCAGCCCGGGCCACGGGACAGGGGCCTACGAGCAGTACTTC.

The CDR3 sequence is CASSQDIGRVNEQFF. DNA of the CDR3: TGTGCCAGCAGCCAAGATATCGGCAGGGTTAATGAGCAGTTCTTC. V and J are TRBV14 and TRBJ2-1; possible D gene TRBD1, 5 bases. CDR3 length equals 15 residues. Germline loops: CDR1 SGHDN, CDR2 FVKESK. The V end was cut by 0 bases, the J end by 7 bases, with 13 bases between.

The rearrangement uses TRBV7-2 and TRBJ1-2; unclear D gene. Trimming pared 3 bases from V and 7 bases from J, leaving 12 bases between. Germline-derived CDR1 and CDR2 are SGHTA and FQGNSA. CDR3 length: 13 residues. Here the CDR3 reads CASSLVGKSGYTF. CDR3 DNA: TGTGCCAGCAGCTTGGTGGGGAAAAGTGGCTACACCTTC.

As concerns this clone: Additional DNA sequences in this sample encode the identical CDR3. The chain combines TRBV7-2 with TRBJ1-6, with no clear D. This CDR3 is 12 amino acids long. Germline CDR1 is SGHTA and CDR2 is FQGNSA. Trimming shortened V by 1 base and J by 8 bases, and 3 bases separated the two germline ends. CDR3 DNA: TGTGCCAGCAGCTTAGTCGATTCACCCCTCCACTTT. Translating it yields CASSLVDSPLHF.